What follows are 24 T cell receptor beta chains derived from one specimen sequenced in a study of T cells in Graves' hyperthyroidism and ophthalmopathy. Regions amplified from RNA transcripts were the TCR beta CDR3 regions. First-round RT-PCR of the TCR CDR3 relied on the HTBI primer set. TCRdb reprocessed the multiplex PCR reads with MiXCR, giving one entry per CDR3 protein. The data hold 600,000 or so distinct CDR3 sequences, with roughly 15% observed a single time. Material for sequencing was blood. These receptors were collected from a woman aged 25 to 39 with Graves' hyperthyroidism.

This clonotype has a count of ten or more. V is TRBV6-1 and J is TRBJ2-3; no definite D call. V was pared by 5 bases and J by 0 bases, with 12 bases between. CDR3 size: 15 residues. The germline V gene encodes CDR1 MNHNS and CDR2 SASEGT. The CDR3 sequence is CASSLTIDSTDTQYF. The CDR3 region has the DNA TGTGCCAGCAGTTTGACCATCGACAGCACAGATACGCAGTATTTT.

This clonotype was observed a single time. V usage is TRBV4-3 and J usage is TRBJ2-3; 7 positions match TRBD1. Germline V lookup: CDR1 LGHNA, CDR2 YSLEER. V lost 4 bases, J lost 4 bases, and 11 bases stayed unmatched. This CDR3 has 16 residues. The CDR3 region has the DNA TGCGCCAGCAGCCTAACGGGACAGAATATCGCAGATACGCAGTATTTT. Protein sequence: CASSLTGQNIADTQYF.

This clonotype was found a few times. The gene calls are TRBV7-2 and TRBJ2-1, with TRBD2 matching 7 bases. V lost 2 bases, J lost 6 bases, and 22 bases stayed unmatched. The CDR3 is 20 residues long. Germline CDR1 and CDR2: SGHTA and FQGNSA. CDR3 amino acids: CASSLYPPPAWGGNGNEQFF. The CDR3 DNA follows: TGTGCCAGCAGCTTATATCCCCCTCCGGCTTGGGGGGGTAATGGCAATGAGCAGTTCTTC.

This chain joins TRBV6-5 and TRBJ2-7; D is uncertain. The CDR3 is made up of 15 amino acids. Germline CDR1 is MNHEY and CDR2 is SVGAGI. V shed 2 bases and J shed 1 base, with 12 bases lying between them. In nucleotides, the CDR3 is TGTGCCAGCAGTTACAAGCTAAGCCCATCCTACGAGCAGTACTTC. This gives the protein CASSYKLSPSYEQYF.

There are many counts of this clonotype. The chain joins TRBV20-1 to TRBJ2-1; the match to TRBD2 covers 8 bases. CDR3 length equals 15 residues. J lost 5 bases, V lost 5 bases, and 11 bases had no gene match. Germline V CDR1 and CDR2: DFQATT, SNEGSKA (reference sequence). As DNA, the CDR3 is TGCAGTGCTGTAAGGAGGGGACTAGTGCACAATGAGCAGTTCTTC. The encoded protein is CSAVRRGLVHNEQFF.

For the CDR3, the DNA is TGCGCCAGCAGCTTGGACGGACTCCCCTACGAGCAGTACTTC. As protein: CASSLDGLPYEQYF. V usage is TRBV5-1 and J usage is TRBJ2-7; D possibly corresponds to TRBD2 (5 bases). Trimming shortened V by 0 bases and J by 2 bases, and 9 bases separated the two germline ends. This CDR3 spans 14 amino acids. CDR1 is SGHRS, CDR2 YFSETQ, per germline.

The chain is built from TRBV10-3 and TRBJ2-1, with TRBD2 matching over 7 bases. Germline CDR1 is ENHRY and CDR2 is SYGVKD. With 2 bases clipped from V and 4 bases from J, the junction kept 8 bases outside the gene matches. There are 16 residues in the CDR3. The CDR3 region has the DNA TGTGCCATCAGTGAGGGGGGGGTAGCGGCGTACAATGAGCAGTTCTTC. Protein: CAISEGGVAAYNEQFF.

The chain recombines TRBV20-1 with TRBJ1-1; D is uncertain. The V gene's germline CDR1 is DFQATT and CDR2 SNEGSKA (reference sequence). The germline V and J ends were trimmed by 0 bases and 0 bases, with 11 bases remaining between them. This CDR3 spans 15 amino acids. The CDR3, as DNA: TGCAGTGCTAGAGATCATGAGGTTTTGAACACTGAAGCTTTCTTT. Amino acids: CSARDHEVLNTEAFF.

This clonotype appeared many times. The J gene is TRBJ2-1, the V gene TRBV15; D ambiguous. The CDR3 has 14 residues. V shed 4 bases and J shed 1 base, with 8 bases lying between them. Germline CDR1 is LNHNV and CDR2 is YYDKDF (reference sequence). CDR3: CATSIGSSYNEQFF. The CDR3 coding sequence is TGTGCCACCAGCATCGGCAGTTCCTACAATGAGCAGTTCTTC.

This clonotype was observed at least ten times. The V and J genes are TRBV30 and TRBJ2-5, with D perhaps matching TRBD2 (6 bases). Deletions cut 4 bases from V and 7 bases from J, with 16 bases between. Germline V gene data show CDR1 as GTSNPN and CDR2 as SVGIG (reference sequence). This CDR3 comprises 13 residues. The CDR3 loop is CAWKLGGIGTQYF. CDR3 nucleotides: TGTGCCTGGAAACTAGGAGGGATCGGGACCCAGTACTTC. The variable domain in full, with the rest retrieved from reference TRBV30 and TRBJ2-5, is SQTIHQWPATLVQPVGSPLSLECTVEGTSNPNLYWYRQAAGRGLQLLFYSVGIGQISSEVPQNLSASRPQDRQFILSSKKLLLSDSGFYLCAWKLGGIGTQYFGPGTRLLVL.

The genes are TRBV6-5 and TRBJ2-1; 9 positions match TRBD1. J gave up 4 bases and V 6 bases, and 4 bases lay outside the gene matches. Germline V gives CDR1 MNHEY, CDR2 SVGAGI. The CDR3 has 14 residues. The chain's CDR3 is CASSYRGRYNEQFF. The CDR3 region has the DNA TGTGCCAGCAGCTACAGGGGGCGGTACAATGAGCAGTTCTTC.

For this clonotype: A clone one base away is much larger, so this may be a read error. The rearrangement uses TRBV30 and TRBJ2-7; no reliable D call. The CDR3 extends over 14 amino acids. CDR1 is GTSNPN, CDR2 SVGIG, per germline (reference sequence). V lost 2 bases and J lost 0, with 11 bases in between. The DNA for the CDR3 is TGTGCCTGGAGTCAGTCCTCGCTCTCCTACGAGCAGTACTTC. Its translation: CAWSQSSLSYEQYF.

The chain has TRBV20-1 and TRBJ2-1; 10 nucleotides match TRBD2. The CDR3 spans 16 residues. Looked up from germline, CDR1 is DFQATT and CDR2 is SNEGSKA (reference sequence). The V and J ends lost 1 base and 4 bases, in that order; junction bases with no gene match: 7. The CDR3 sequence: CSARGSSGSSYNEQFF. CDR3 coding DNA: TGCAGTGCTAGAGGATCTAGCGGGAGCTCTTACAATGAGCAGTTCTTC.

The sample holds many counts of this clonotype. The chain is built from TRBV11-2 and TRBJ2-2; D may match TRBD1 or TRBD2 (5 bases each). Trimming took off 3 bases at V and 7 bases at J, with 9 bases between the two ends. Germline V gene lookup returns CDR1 SGHAT and CDR2 FQNNGV. The CDR3 sequence is 13 residues long. In DNA, the CDR3 is TGTGCCAGCAGCTTGAGGGGCGTCGGGGAGCTGTTTTTT. This codes for CASSLRGVGELFF.

The chain joins TRBV12-3 or TRBV12-4 to TRBJ2-7; D gene uncertain. This CDR3 is 13 amino acids long. V gave up 3 bases and J gave up 7 bases, with 13 bases separating them. The CDR3 nucleotides are TGTGCCAGCAGTTTCTCCTATATGGGAGAGCAGTACTTC. Its protein is CASSFSYMGEQYF.

This clonotype has only a few counts. V and J are TRBV6-2 or TRBV6-3 and TRBJ1-5, with D unclear. The CDR3 is made up of 15 amino acids. V was pared by 0 bases and J by 4 bases, with 10 bases between. Germline V gene data show CDR1 as MNHEY and CDR2 as SVGEGT. In DNA, the CDR3 is TGTGCCAGCAGTTACTCGATACAGTCTAATCAGCCCCAGCATTTT. Its protein product is CASSYSIQSNQPQHF.

This clonotype was picked up many times. The V and J genes are TRBV20-1 and TRBJ2-5; 14 bases align to TRBD2. Per the germline V gene, CDR1 is DFQATT and CDR2 is SNEGSKA (reference sequence). V was pared by 6 bases and J by 4 bases, with 7 bases of the junction left unmatched. The CDR3 has 15 amino acids. The CDR3 here is CSAGGTSGSVETQYF. CDR3 coding DNA: TGCAGTGCGGGGGGGACTAGCGGGAGCGTAGAGACCCAGTACTTC.

The V call is TRBV24-1, the J call TRBJ1-2; 9 positions match TRBD1. Germline values: CDR1 KGHDR, CDR2 SFDVKD. V dropped 9 bases and J dropped 7; count of bases not matched to a gene: 8. CDR3 length equals 13 residues. The CDR3 spells CATRDRVLGGYTF. The CDR3 region has the DNA TGTGCCACCCGGGACAGGGTGTTGGGTGGCTACACCTTC.

In DNA, the CDR3 is TGTGCCAGCAGCGACCTACAGGGGCCCCTCCACTTT. This translates into CASSDLQGPLHF. J is TRBJ1-6 and V is TRBV9, with 7 bases that match TRBD1. V lost 3 bases and J lost 13; bases outside the gene matches: 4. The CDR3 consists of 12 residues. The germline V gene has CDR1 SGDLS and CDR2 YYNGEE.

This clonotype was seen at least ten times. V and J are TRBV12-3 or TRBV12-4 and TRBJ2-7; possibly TRBD1 for D (6 bases). The V and J ends lost 5 bases and 4 bases respectively, with 12 bases between them. The CDR3 spans 13 residues. The CDR3 DNA follows: TGTGCCAGCAGTGGTGACAGGCTGTACGAGCAGTACTTC. Residues: CASSGDRLYEQYF.

The chain has TRBV20-1 and TRBJ1-2, with D possibly being TRBD1 (5 bases). Germline V gene lookup returns CDR1 DFQATT and CDR2 SNEGSKA (reference sequence). V was clipped by 1 base and J by 4 bases, with 10 bases between them. The CDR3 has 13 residues. CDR3 loop: CSARVGDGYGYTF. The CDR3 DNA reads TGCAGTGCTAGAGTAGGGGATGGCTATGGCTACACCTTC.

The rearrangement joins TRBV2 to TRBJ2-5, with 9 bases matching TRBD1. CDR3 length: 17 residues. Germline V gene data show CDR1 as SNHLY and CDR2 as FYNNEI. Unmatched junction bases numbered 13, after V lost 4 bases and J lost 4 bases. CDR3 in amino acids: CASSGNRGQGGIETQYF. CDR3 nucleotides: TGTGCCAGCAGTGGGAACAGGGGGCAGGGTGGTATAGAGACCCAGTACTTC.

This clonotype was counted at least ten times. V usage is TRBV2 and J usage is TRBJ1-1, with D unclear. Between the trimmed V and J ends, which lost 8 bases and 5 bases, there was a span of 9 bases. The CDR3 is 11 amino acids. Germline V gene data show CDR1 as SNHLY and CDR2 as FYNNEI. The CDR3 DNA is TGTGCCAGCTTTCAGGAGACTGAAGCTTTCTTT. Protein: CASFQETEAFF. Complete variable domain (other parts from reference TRBV2 and TRBJ1-1): EPEVTQTPSHQVTQMGQEVILRCVPISNHLYFYWYRQILGQKVEFLVSFYNNEISEKSEIFDDQFSVERPDGSNFTLKIRSTKLEDSAMYFCASFQETEAFFGQGTRLTVV.

This clonotype was observed a few times. J is TRBJ1-3 and V is TRBV20-1; D remains ambiguous. Deletions cut 4 bases from V and 2 bases from J, with 6 bases between. CDR1 and CDR2 from the germline V gene are DFQATT and SNEGSKA (reference sequence). The CDR3 has 12 residues. The CDR3 region is CSATETGNTIYF. CDR3 nucleotides: TGCAGTGCTACAGAGACTGGAAACACCATATATTTT.